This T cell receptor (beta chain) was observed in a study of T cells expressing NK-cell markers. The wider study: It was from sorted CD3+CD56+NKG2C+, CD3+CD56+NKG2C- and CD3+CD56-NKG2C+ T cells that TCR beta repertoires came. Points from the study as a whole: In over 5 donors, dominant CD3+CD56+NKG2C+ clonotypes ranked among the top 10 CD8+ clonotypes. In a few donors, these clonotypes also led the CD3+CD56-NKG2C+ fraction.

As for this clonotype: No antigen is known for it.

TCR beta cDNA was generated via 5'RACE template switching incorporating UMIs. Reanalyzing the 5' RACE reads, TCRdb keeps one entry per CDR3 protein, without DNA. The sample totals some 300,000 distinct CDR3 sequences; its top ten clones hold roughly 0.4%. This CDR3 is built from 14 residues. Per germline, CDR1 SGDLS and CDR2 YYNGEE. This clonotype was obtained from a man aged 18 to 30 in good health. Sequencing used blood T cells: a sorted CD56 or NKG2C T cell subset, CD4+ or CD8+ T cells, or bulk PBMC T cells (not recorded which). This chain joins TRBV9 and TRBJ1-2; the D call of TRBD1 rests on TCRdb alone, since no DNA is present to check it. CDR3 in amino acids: CASSVGGGRHGYTF.